This note documents a single T cell receptor (beta chain) sequence. This sample is part of a study of blood T cell repertoires in COVID-19. Study details: From the United States, Italy and Spain came samples of acute and convalescent COVID-19.

Per the original data handling: Estimation of nucleated cell counts relied on the amplification of reference gene primers. Some clones are missing from TCRdb's copy, which holds only in-frame ones; the method was immunoSEQ multiplex PCR. V and J calls and clone size are as listed in that table; D and trimming were resolved from the DNA. The sample lists tens of thousands of clones; roughly nine tenths were seen once. Germline loops: CDR1 SGDLS, CDR2 YYNGEE. CDR3 length equals 17 residues. V was clipped by 2 bases and J by 2 bases; unmatched bases: 4. The source material was peripheral blood. The chain joins TRBV9 to TRBJ2-7; TRBD2 matches at 16 bases. The origin of this receptor is a woman in her 50s with active or convalescent COVID-19. CDR3: CASSVYGTSGGAYEQYF. The DNA of the CDR3 is TGTGCCAGCAGCGTCTATGGGACTAGCGGGGGGGCCTACGAGCAGTACTTC.